The clone carrying this TCR beta chain was found many times. This specimen belongs to a study of T-cell reconstitution after alpha-beta-depleted transplantation in children. Germline V gene lookup returns CDR1 SGHDT and CDR2 YYEEEE. The CDR3 consists of 15 residues. V trimming: 2 bases; J trimming: 0 bases; junction bases outside the gene matches: 3. The TCRbeta library incorporated unique molecular identifiers. TCRdb re-called the PCR reads through MiXCR, storing one row per CDR3 protein. The top ten clones hold 4.3% of a sample with around 340,000 distinct CDR3 sequences, about an eighth of them seen once.

This sequence originates from a human donor who donated a stem cell graft to a child with Fanconi anemia. This chain links TRBV5-6 with TRBJ2-7; TRBD1 matches at 9 bases. Sequenced here: PBMCs, sampled from the stem cell graft. The CDR3 nucleotides are TGTGCCAGCAGCTTTGGGACAGGGAACTCCTACGAGCAGTACGTC. Residues: CASSFGTGNSYEQYV.